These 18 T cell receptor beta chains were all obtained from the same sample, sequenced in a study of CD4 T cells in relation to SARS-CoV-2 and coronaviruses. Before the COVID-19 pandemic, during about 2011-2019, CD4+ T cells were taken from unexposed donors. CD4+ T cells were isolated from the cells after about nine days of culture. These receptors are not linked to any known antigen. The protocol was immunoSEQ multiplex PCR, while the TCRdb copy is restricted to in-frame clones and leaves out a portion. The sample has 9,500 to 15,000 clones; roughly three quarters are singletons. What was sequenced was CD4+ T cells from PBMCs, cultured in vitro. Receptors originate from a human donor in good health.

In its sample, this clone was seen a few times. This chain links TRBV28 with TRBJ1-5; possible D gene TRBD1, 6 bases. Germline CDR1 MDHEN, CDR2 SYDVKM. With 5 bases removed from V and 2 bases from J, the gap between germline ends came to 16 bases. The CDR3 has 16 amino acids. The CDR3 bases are TGTGCCAGCAGTCGAGGGGGGACTGGGGGCAATCAGCCCCAGCATTTT. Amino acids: CASSRGGTGGNQPQHF.

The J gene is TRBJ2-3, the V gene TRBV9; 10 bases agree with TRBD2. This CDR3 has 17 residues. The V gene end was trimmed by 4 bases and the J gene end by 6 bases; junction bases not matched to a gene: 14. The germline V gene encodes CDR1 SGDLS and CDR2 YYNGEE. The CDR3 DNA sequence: TGTGCCAGCAGCCCGGGGGGGGCTAGCGGGAGCTCTGATACGCAGTATTTT. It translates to CASSPGGASGSSDTQYF.

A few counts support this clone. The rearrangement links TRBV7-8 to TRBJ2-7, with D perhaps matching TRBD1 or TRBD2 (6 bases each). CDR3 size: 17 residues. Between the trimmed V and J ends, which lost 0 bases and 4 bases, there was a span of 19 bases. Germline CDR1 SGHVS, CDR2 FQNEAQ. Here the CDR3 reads CASSLALGGAALYEQYF. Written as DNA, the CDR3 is TGTGCCAGCAGCTTAGCGCTGGGGGGCGCAGCCTTGTACGAGCAGTACTTC.

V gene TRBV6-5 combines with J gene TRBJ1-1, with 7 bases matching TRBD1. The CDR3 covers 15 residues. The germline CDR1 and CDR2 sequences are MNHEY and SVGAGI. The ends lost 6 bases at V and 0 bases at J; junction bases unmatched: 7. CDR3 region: CASRTKGAMNTEAFF. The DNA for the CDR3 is TGTGCCAGCAGGACCAAGGGGGCCATGAACACTGAAGCTTTCTTT.

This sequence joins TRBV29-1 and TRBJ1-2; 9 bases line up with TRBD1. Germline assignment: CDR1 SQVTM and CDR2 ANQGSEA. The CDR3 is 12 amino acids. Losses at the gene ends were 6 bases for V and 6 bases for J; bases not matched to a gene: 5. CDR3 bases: TGCAGCGTCGAACAGGGGGCAAATGGCTACACCTTC. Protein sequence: CSVEQGANGYTF.

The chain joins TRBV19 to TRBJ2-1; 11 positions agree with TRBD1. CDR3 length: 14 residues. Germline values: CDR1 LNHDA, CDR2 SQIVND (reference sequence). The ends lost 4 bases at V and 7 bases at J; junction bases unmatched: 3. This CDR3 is CASSTDRGLNEQFF. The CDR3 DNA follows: TGTGCCAGTAGTACGGACAGGGGGCTTAATGAGCAGTTCTTC.

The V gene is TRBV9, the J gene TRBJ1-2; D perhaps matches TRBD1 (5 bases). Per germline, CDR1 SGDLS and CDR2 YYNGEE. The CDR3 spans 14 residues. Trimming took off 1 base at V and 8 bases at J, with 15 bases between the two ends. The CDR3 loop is CASSVRGTLKGYTF. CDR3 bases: TGTGCCAGCAGCGTAAGGGGTACGTTGAAAGGCTACACCTTC.

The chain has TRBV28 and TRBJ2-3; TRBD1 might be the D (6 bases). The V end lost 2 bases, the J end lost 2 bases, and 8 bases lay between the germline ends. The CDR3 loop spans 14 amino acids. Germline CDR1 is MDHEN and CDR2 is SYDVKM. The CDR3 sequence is CASSLRGITDTQYF. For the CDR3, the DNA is TGTGCCAGCAGTTTAAGGGGGATCACAGATACGCAGTATTTT. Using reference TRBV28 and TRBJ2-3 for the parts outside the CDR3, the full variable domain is DVKVTQSSRYLVKRTGEKVFLECVQDMDHENMFWYRQDPGLGLRLIYFSYDVKMKEKGDIPEGYSVSREKKERFSLILESASTNQTSMYLCASSLRGITDTQYFGPGTRLTVL.

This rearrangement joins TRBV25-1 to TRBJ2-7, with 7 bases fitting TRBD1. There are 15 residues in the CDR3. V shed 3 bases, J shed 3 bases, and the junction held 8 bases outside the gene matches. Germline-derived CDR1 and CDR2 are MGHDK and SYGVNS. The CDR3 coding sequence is TGTGCCAGCAGTGACTCAAGGGACAGAGACTACGAGCAGTACTTC. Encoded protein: CASSDSRDRDYEQYF.

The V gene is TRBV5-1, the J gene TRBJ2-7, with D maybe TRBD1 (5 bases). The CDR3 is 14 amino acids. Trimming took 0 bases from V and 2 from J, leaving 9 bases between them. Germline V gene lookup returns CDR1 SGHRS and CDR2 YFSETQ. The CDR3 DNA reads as TGCGCCAGCAGCTTGGCCATGGGGCCCTACGAGCAGTACTTC. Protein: CASSLAMGPYEQYF.

The CDR3: CASSKEDLLPGAVF. The CDR3 DNA reads as TGTGCCAGCAGCAAAGAGGACCTTCTTCCGGGAGCTGTTTTT. The chain links TRBV21-1 to TRBJ2-2; the D segment call TRBD2 is taken from the table without a DNA check. TRBV21-1 is an annotated pseudogene. The CDR3 covers 14 residues.

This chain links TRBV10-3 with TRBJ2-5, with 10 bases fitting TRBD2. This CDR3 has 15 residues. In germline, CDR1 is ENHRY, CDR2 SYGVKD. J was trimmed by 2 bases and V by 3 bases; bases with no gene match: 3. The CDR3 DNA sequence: TGTGCCATCAGTGATCTAGCGGGAGTTCAAGAGACCCAGTACTTC. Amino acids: CAISDLAGVQETQYF.

The CDR3 DNA sequence: TGTGCCTGGAGGCAGGGCAGACGACCCCTGGATGGCTACACCTTC. Protein sequence: CAWRQGRRPLDGYTF. The chain couples TRBV30 to TRBJ1-2, with D possibly being TRBD1 (5 bases). There are 15 residues in the CDR3. Trimming removed 3 bases at V and 6 bases at J, with 20 bases between. Germline CDR1 reads GTSNPN; CDR2 reads SVGIG (reference sequence).

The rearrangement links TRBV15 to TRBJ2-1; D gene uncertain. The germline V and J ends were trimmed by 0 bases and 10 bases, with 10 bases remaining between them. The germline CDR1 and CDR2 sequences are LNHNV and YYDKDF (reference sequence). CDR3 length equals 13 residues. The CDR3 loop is CATSRDLVKEQFF. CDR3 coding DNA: TGTGCCACCAGCAGAGATCTGGTAAAGGAGCAGTTCTTC.

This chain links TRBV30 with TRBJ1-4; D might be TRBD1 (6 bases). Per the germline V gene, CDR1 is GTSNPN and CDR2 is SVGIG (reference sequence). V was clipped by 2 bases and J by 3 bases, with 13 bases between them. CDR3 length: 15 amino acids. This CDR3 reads CAWSLIRGANEKLFF. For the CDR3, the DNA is TGTGCCTGGAGTCTTATCAGGGGAGCTAATGAAAAACTGTTTTTT. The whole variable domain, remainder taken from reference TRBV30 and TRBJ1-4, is SQTIHQWPATLVQPVGSPLSLECTVEGTSNPNLYWYRQAAGRGLQLLFYSVGIGQISSEVPQNLSASRPQDRQFILSSKKLLLSDSGFYLCAWSLIRGANEKLFFGSGTQLSVL.

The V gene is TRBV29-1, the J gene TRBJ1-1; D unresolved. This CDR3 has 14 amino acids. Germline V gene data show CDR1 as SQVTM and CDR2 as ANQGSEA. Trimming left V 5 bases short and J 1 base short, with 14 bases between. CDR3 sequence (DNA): TGCAGCGTTCGAAACAGACTTCAGAACACTGAAGCTTTCTTT. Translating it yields CSVRNRLQNTEAFF.

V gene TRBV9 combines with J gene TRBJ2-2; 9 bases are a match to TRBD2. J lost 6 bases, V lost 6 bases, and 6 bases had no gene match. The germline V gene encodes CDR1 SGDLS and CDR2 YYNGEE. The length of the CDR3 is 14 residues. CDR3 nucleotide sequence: TGTGCCAGCACCGGACTAGCGCCCTCCGGGGAGCTGTTTTTT. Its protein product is CASTGLAPSGELFF. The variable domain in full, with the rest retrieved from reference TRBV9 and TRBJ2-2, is DSGVTQTPKHLITATGQRVTLRCSPRSGDLSVYWYQQSLDQGLQFLIQYYNGEERAKGNILERFSAQQFPDLHSELNLSSLELGDSALYFCASTGLAPSGELFFGEGSRLTVL.

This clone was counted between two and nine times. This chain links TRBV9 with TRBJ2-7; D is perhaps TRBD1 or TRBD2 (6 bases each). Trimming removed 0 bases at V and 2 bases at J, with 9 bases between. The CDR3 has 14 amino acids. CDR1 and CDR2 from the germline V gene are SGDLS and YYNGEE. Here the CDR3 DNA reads TGTGCCAGCAGCGTAGGGGGGGCGACCTACGAGCAGTACTTC. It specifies CASSVGGATYEQYF.